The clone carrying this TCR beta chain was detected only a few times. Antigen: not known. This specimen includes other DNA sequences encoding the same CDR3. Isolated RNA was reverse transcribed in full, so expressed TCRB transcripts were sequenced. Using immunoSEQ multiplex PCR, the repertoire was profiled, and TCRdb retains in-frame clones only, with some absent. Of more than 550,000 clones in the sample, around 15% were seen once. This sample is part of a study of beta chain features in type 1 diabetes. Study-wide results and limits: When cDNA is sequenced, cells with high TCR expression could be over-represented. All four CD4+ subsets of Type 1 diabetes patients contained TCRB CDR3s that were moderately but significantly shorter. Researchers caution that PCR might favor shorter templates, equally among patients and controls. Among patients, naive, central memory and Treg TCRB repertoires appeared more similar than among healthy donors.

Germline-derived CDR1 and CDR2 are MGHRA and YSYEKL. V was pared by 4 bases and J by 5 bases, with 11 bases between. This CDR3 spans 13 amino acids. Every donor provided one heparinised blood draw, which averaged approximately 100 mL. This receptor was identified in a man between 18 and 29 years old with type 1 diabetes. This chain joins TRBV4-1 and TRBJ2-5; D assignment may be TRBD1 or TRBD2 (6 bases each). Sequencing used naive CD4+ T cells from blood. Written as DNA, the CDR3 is TGCGCCAGCAGCCTCCAAGGGGGGGAGACCCAGTACTTC. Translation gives CASSLQGGETQYF.